A selection of T cell receptor beta chains follows, all from one sample in a study of radiotherapy plus CTLA-4 blockade in lung cancer. Here immunoSEQ multiplex PCR was the method, and the copy in TCRdb shows in-frame clones only, minus some. Of some 87,000 clones in the sample, around four fifths are singletons; the top ten hold 13% to 15%. Here the sequenced sample was peripheral blood, taken from a patient treated with radiotherapy plus ipilimumab. The receptor set was obtained from a human donor with non-small cell lung cancer that progressed on radiotherapy plus ipilimumab. Both conserved end residues are part of each CDR3. The D gene is left open where the match is weak. Clone size is given for some rows only: seen once, a few or many times, or a class if the clone is expanded.

>.|14|.|TRBJ2-7|TRBV2
CASGAGTTPTKQYF
TGTGCCAGCGGGGCGGGGACCACCCCCACGAAGCAGTACTTC
>.|13|.|TRBJ2-1|TRBV29-1
CSVDPQLNNEQFF
TGCAGCGTTGACCCGCAATTAAACAATGAGCAGTTCTTC
>.|13|.|TRBJ2-1|TRBV5-3
CARSPGERHEQFF
TGTGCCAGAAGCCCCGGGGAAAGGCACGAGCAGTTCTTC
>few|18|TRBD2|TRBJ2-7|TRBV7-2
CASSSRRFDSGRVYEQYF
TGTGCCAGCAGCTCCCGTCGTTTTGATAGCGGGAGAGTCTACGAGCAGTACTTC
>.|13|.|TRBJ1-2|TRBV28
CASSLEGNYGYTF
TGTGCCAGCAGTTTAGAGGGCAACTATGGCTACACCTTC
>once|19|TRBD1|TRBJ2-7|TRBV19
CASSSITPPPGQGDYEQYF
TGTGCCAGTAGTTCAATCACACCCCCTCCGGGACAGGGTGACTACGAGCAGTACTTC
>.|12|TRBD1|TRBJ2-5|TRBV2
CASKKGQETQYF
TGTGCCAGCAAAAAGGGACAGGAGACCCAGTACTTC
>.|15|.|TRBJ2-7|TRBV6-5
CASSYSNQGSYEQYF
TGTGCCAGCAGTTACTCGAACCAGGGGAGCTACGAGCAGTACTTC
>.|15|TRBD1|TRBJ2-1|TRBV9
CASSVTGTGFHEQFF
TGTGCCAGCAGCGTTACCGGGACAGGGTTCCATGAGCAGTTCTTC
>once|14|.|TRBJ1-1|TRBV10-1
CASRLVPVETEAFF
TGCGCCAGCAGGCTGGTCCCGGTGGAAACTGAAGCTTTCTTT
>.|17|TRBD2|TRBJ2-1|TRBV27
CASSYASGRPALNEQFF
TGTGCCAGCAGTTATGCTAGCGGGAGACCAGCCTTGAATGAGCAGTTCTTC
>.|16|TRBD1|TRBJ2-3|TRBV11-1
CASSEDRGVVTDTQYF
TGTGCCAGCAGCGAAGACAGGGGGGTGGTCACAGATACGCAGTATTTT
>.|16|TRBD1|TRBJ1-1|TRBV4-2
CASSQTGGAVRTEAFF
TGTGCCAGCAGCCAGACAGGGGGCGCGGTAAGGACTGAAGCTTTCTTT
>.|17|.|TRBJ1-6|TRBV5-4
CASSLGLSGSYNSPLHF
TGTGCCAGCAGCTTGGGACTATCGGGCTCCTATAATTCACCCCTCCACTTT
>.|13|.|TRBJ1-1|TRBV5-6
CASSWGVGTEAFF
TGTGCCAGCAGCTGGGGGGTGGGCACTGAAGCTTTCTTT
>.|15|TRBD2|TRBJ2-7|TRBV19
CASSIGLAGTYEQYF
TGTGCCAGTAGTATCGGACTAGCGGGGACCTACGAGCAGTACTTC
>.|16|TRBD1|TRBJ1-1|TRBV4-2
CASSQPGQGMNTEAFF
TGTGCCAGCAGCCAACCGGGACAGGGAATGAACACTGAAGCTTTCTTT
>.|13|TRBD1|TRBJ2-7|TRBV11-3
CASSLGTGHPPYF
TGTGCCAGCAGCTTGGGGACAGGGCATCCCCCGTACTTC
>.|17|TRBD2|TRBJ2-1|TRBV7-9
CASSLGAQAGVGNEQFF
TGTGCCAGCAGCTTAGGGGCCCAAGCGGGAGTGGGGAATGAGCAGTTCTTC
>few|13|.|TRBJ2-7|TRBV5-8
CASSLSSYYEQYF
TGTGCCAGCAGCTTGTCTTCGTACTACGAGCAGTACTTC
>.|18|TRBD2|TRBJ2-5|TRBV11-3
CASSRFLAGGMEEETQYF
TGTGCCAGCAGCCGTTTTCTAGCGGGAGGAATGGAGGAAGAGACCCAGTACTTC
>.|14|.|TRBJ1-4|TRBV5-1
CASSLQATNEKLFF
TGCGCCAGCAGCTTACAAGCAACTAATGAAAAACTGTTTTTT
>few|14|TRBD2|TRBJ2-3|TRBV18
CASSLSGGADTQYF
TGTGCCAGCTCCCTCAGCGGGGGGGCAGATACGCAGTATTTT
>.|15|TRBD2|TRBJ2-2|TRBV14
CASSPRLAGTGELFF
TGTGCCAGCAGCCCCAGACTAGCGGGCACCGGGGAGCTGTTTTTT
>.|15|TRBD1|TRBJ1-1|TRBV29-1
CSVGKGGTVNTEAFF
TGCAGCGTTGGAAAGGGAGGGACAGTGAACACTGAAGCTTTCTTT
>.|14|TRBD2|TRBJ2-7|TRBV7-2
CASSLSGGSYEQYF
TGTGCCAGCAGCTTAAGCGGGGGCTCCTACGAGCAGTACTTC
>once|13|.|TRBJ2-1|TRBV15
CATGGQTYNEQFF
TGTGCCACGGGGGGGCAGACCTACAATGAGCAGTTCTTC
>.|13|.|TRBJ1-1|TRBV7-6
CASSLVGDTEAFF
TGTGCCAGCAGCTTAGTGGGGGACACTGAAGCTTTCTTT
>few|13|.|TRBJ2-7|TRBV19
CASSEGGSYEQYF
TGTGCCAGTAGCGAGGGGGGGTCCTACGAGCAGTACTTC
>.|13|.|TRBJ2-2|TRBV25-1
CASSGQATGELFF
TGTGCCAGCAGTGGGCAGGCGACCGGGGAGCTGTTTTTT
>once|14|TRBD1|TRBJ2-5|TRBV7-9
CASIVDRTKETQYF
TGTGCCAGCATCGTGGACAGGACCAAAGAGACCCAGTACTTC
>.|15|TRBD1|TRBJ1-2|TRBV18
CASSPRGQGESGYTF
TGTGCCAGCTCACCACGGGGACAGGGGGAGAGTGGCTACACCTTC
>.|17|.|TRBJ2-2|TRBV27
CASSLRAGPGNTGELFF
TGTGCCAGCAGTTTACGGGCAGGTCCAGGGAACACCGGGGAGCTGTTTTTT
>.|16|.|TRBJ2-1|TRBV4-3
CASSQDVGGAYNEQFF
TGCGCCAGCAGCCAAGATGTGGGGGGAGCCTACAATGAGCAGTTCTTC
>.|15|TRBD2|TRBJ2-1|TRBV6-4
CASSAWGGGANEQFF
TGTGCCAGCAGTGCCTGGGGCGGGGGGGCCAATGAGCAGTTCTTC
>.|12|.|TRBJ2-1|TRBV18
CASSPSHGEQFF
TGTGCCAGCTCACCAAGTCACGGTGAGCAGTTCTTC
>.|18|TRBD1|TRBJ2-3|TRBV10-3
CAISGRDRGISSTDTQYF
TGTGCCATCAGTGGCCGGGACAGGGGCATATCTAGCACAGATACGCAGTATTTT
>.|10|.|TRBJ2-2|TRBV30
CAWKLRELFF
TGTGCCTGGAAGCTCCGGGAGCTGTTTTTT
>.|14|.|TRBJ2-7|TRBV7-2
CASSPVWAGYEQYF
TGTGCCAGCAGTCCCGTTTGGGCAGGCTACGAGCAGTACTTC
>.|16|.|TRBJ1-1|TRBV27
CASRKGAVSGNTEAFF
TGTGCCAGCAGAAAGGGAGCGGTTTCGGGGAACACTGAAGCTTTCTTT
>.|13|TRBD2|TRBJ2-7|TRBV12-5
CARTGTSAYEQYF
TGTGCTAGGACCGGGACTAGCGCCTACGAGCAGTACTTC
>.|16|TRBD1|TRBJ2-2|TRBV11-3
CATRTGGTSNTGELFF
TGTGCCACCCGGACAGGGGGAACCTCTAACACCGGGGAGCTGTTTTTT
>.|16|TRBD2|TRBJ2-7|TRBV18
CASSPVGASGASEQYF
TGTGCCAGCTCACCAGTGGGGGCTAGCGGGGCGAGCGAGCAGTACTTC
>.|12|.|TRBJ2-7|TRBV6-5
CASSYRGGEQYF
TGTGCCAGCAGTTACAGGGGGGGCGAGCAGTACTTC
>.|16|.|TRBJ1-1|TRBV18
CASSPPSGALDTEAFF
TGTGCCAGCTCACCACCTTCTGGGGCGCTGGACACTGAAGCTTTCTTT
>.|14|.|TRBJ1-1|TRBV5-1
CASSLGQSWTEAFF
TGCGCCAGCAGCTTGGGACAGAGTTGGACTGAAGCTTTCTTT
>.|14|TRBD1|TRBJ1-5|TRBV9
CASSEGQGNQPQHF
TGTGCCAGCAGCGAGGGACAGGGCAATCAGCCCCAGCATTTT
>.|13|.|TRBJ2-3|TRBV19
CASSMPPADTQYF
TGTGCCAGTAGTATGCCCCCTGCGGATACGCAGTATTTT
>.|14|TRBD1|TRBJ1-1|TRBV29-1
CSARTGGLNTEAFF
TGCAGCGCTAGGACAGGGGGCTTGAACACTGAAGCTTTCTTT
>.|17|.|TRBJ2-1|TRBV1
CTSSQDRGTWFIDEQFF
TGCACCAGCAGCCAAGATCGGGGGACTTGGTTCATCGATGAGCAGTTCTTC
>.|16|TRBD2|TRBJ2-3|TRBV27
CASSFSAGVGTDTQYF
TGTGCCAGCAGTTTCTCGGCGGGAGTAGGCACAGATACGCAGTATTTT
>.|15|.|TRBJ2-7|TRBV2
CASRGGTGAFYEQYF
TGTGCCAGCAGGGGGGGAACAGGGGCGTTCTACGAGCAGTACTTC
>.|15|.|TRBJ1-2|TRBV4-1
CASSQDQTGGNGYTF
TGCGCCAGCAGCCAAGACCAGACGGGAGGGAATGGCTACACCTTC
>.|14|.|TRBJ1-2|TRBV7-8
CASSLAGGSYGYTF
TGTGCCAGCAGCTTAGCAGGGGGAAGCTATGGCTACACCTTC